These 5 T cell receptor beta chains were all obtained from the same sample, sequenced in a study of shared clonotypes between healthy human individuals. The assay was immunoSEQ multiplex PCR, and TCRdb's table has in-frame clones only and misses some. The sample includes approximately 2.3 million clones, just over 90% seen only once; the top ten take 0.39%. Material: naive CD4+ T cells from PBMCs. Subset described: CD45RA+ positively selected. The source is a young man in good health. Some clones in this sample may be carry-over from other donors' samples.

The rearrangement links TRBV4-1 to TRBJ1-4; D gene ambiguous. Trimming removed 1 base from V and 0 bases from J, with 21 bases in between. The CDR3 totals 20 residues. CDR1 is MGHRA, CDR2 YSYEKL, per germline. The CDR3 sequence: CASSQGRASERPSTNEKLFF. The CDR3 nucleotides are TGCGCCAGCAGCCAAGGGCGGGCGTCGGAGCGACCCTCAACTAATGAAAAACTGTTTTTT.

Of note for this clone: The junction departs from germline at one end; a sequencing error may be responsible. The chain combines TRBV6-1 with TRBJ2-1, with unresolved D. The CDR3 totals 12 residues. The germline V gene encodes CDR1 MNHNS and CDR2 SASEGT. CDR3 sequence (DNA): TGTGCCAGCAGTGAGCAGAGGACGGGTTGGGTCTTC. It encodes CASSEQRTGWVF.

The CDR3 here is CASRNTGGGPEQFF. The CDR3 nucleotides are TGTGCCTCCAGAAATACAGGGGGGGGGCCTGAGCAGTTCTTC. V and J are TRBV10-3 and TRBJ2-1; a weak D match, TRBD1 (8 bases). Germline loops: CDR1 ENHRY, CDR2 SYGVKD. V was pared by 11 bases and J by 9 bases, with 23 bases between. This CDR3 contains 14 residues.

The rearrangement joins TRBV7-9 to TRBJ2-1, with D possibly being TRBD1 (6 bases). There are 13 residues in the CDR3. Between the trimmed V and J ends, which lost 1 base and 9 bases, there was a span of 10 bases. In germline, CDR1 is SEHNR, CDR2 FQNEAQ (reference sequence). The CDR3 sequence: CASSLGGQGEQFF. DNA for the CDR3: TGTGCCAGCAGCTTAGGGGGGCAGGGTGAGCAGTTCTTC.

The CDR3 sequence is CASSQDLVGGQYF. The CDR3 nucleotides are TGTGCCAGCAGCCAAGATCTGGTAGGGGGTCAGTACTTC. This chain connects TRBV14 to TRBJ2-4, with D perhaps TRBD1 (6 bases). CDR3 length: 13 amino acids. The V gene's germline CDR1 is SGHDN and CDR2 FVKESK. The V gene lost 0 bases and the J gene lost 12 bases, with 12 bases spanning the gap.